This T cell receptor beta chain was sequenced during a study of OX40 agonist ivuxolimab in advanced cancers. The V segment lost 1 base and the J segment 5 bases; nucleotides outside the gene matches: 5. The V gene's germline CDR1 is SGHDT and CDR2 YYEEEE. CDR3 size: 16 residues. Sequencing was performed with immunoSEQ multiplex PCR; in TCRdb, only in-frame clones are kept and a portion is missing. The top ten clones hold around 2% of a sample with under 80,000 clones, about 90% of them seen once. The V and J genes are TRBV5-6 and TRBJ2-1, with 11 bases that match TRBD2. Material: CD4+ or CD8+ T cells sorted from blood, obtained in a trial of the OX40 agonist ivuxolimab. The origin of this receptor is an adult with an advanced solid tumor such as melanoma, head and neck, liver or kidney cancer. The CDR3 spells CASSLLGTSGNNEQFF. CDR3 bases: TGTGCCAGCAGCTTGTTAGGGACTAGCGGTAACAATGAGCAGTTCTTC.